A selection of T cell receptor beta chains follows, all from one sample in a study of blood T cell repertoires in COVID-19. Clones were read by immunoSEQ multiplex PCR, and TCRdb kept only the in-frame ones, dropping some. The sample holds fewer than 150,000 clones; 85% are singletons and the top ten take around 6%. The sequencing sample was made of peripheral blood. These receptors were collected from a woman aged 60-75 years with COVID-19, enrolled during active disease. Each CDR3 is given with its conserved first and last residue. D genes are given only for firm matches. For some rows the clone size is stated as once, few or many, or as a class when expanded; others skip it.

CASSNFPSLVSCTGELFF,TGTGCCAGCAGCAATTTTCCCTCACTAGTGTCGTGTACCGGGGAGCTGTTTTTT,18,-,TRBV21-1,-,TRBJ2-2
CASSPESEVFVGEQYF,TGCGCCAGCAGCCCAGAGTCAGAGGTATTCGTTGGGGAGCAGTACTTC,16,-,TRBV4-1,-,TRBJ2-7
CASSAGTGDLYGYTF,TGTGCCAGCAGCGCCGGGACAGGGGACCTCTATGGCTACACCTTC,15,-,TRBV7-8,TRBD1,TRBJ1-2
CASSRQGEGNQPQHF,TGTGCCAGCAGCAGACAGGGGGAGGGCAATCAGCCCCAGCATTTT,15,-,TRBV2,TRBD1,TRBJ1-5
CASSLAEGVFSYEQYF,TGTGCCAGCAGCTTGGCCGAAGGGGTATTCTCCTACGAGCAGTACTTC,16,-,TRBV5-8,-,TRBJ2-7
CASRPLDRGTEAFF,TGTGCCAGCAGACCCCTAGACAGGGGGACTGAAGCTTTCTTT,14,-,TRBV6-5,TRBD1,TRBJ1-1
CSASAPGRSYEQYF,TGCAGTGCTAGTGCCCCGGGGAGATCCTACGAGCAGTACTTC,14,-,TRBV20-1,-,TRBJ2-7
CATSKRSLMNTEAFF,TGTGCCACCAGCAAACGAAGCCTCATGAACACTGAAGCTTTCTTT,15,-,TRBV15,-,TRBJ1-1
CASSPFLTGMNTEAFF,TGTGCCAGCAGCCCTTTCTTGACAGGTATGAACACTGAAGCTTTCTTT,16,-,TRBV6-2/TRBV6-3,-,TRBJ1-1
CANDRDRVSTGELFF,TGTGCCAACGACCGGGACAGGGTTTCAACCGGGGAGCTGTTTTTT,15,-,TRBV6-4,TRBD1,TRBJ2-2
CASSLETGGASPLHF,TGTGCCAGCAGCTTAGAGACAGGGGGCGCGTCACCCCTCCACTTT,15,-,TRBV7-8,TRBD1,TRBJ1-6
CASSLQASGPGGSYNEQFF,TGTGCCAGCAGCTTACAGGCTAGCGGACCCGGGGGCTCCTACAATGAGCAGTTCTTC,19,-,TRBV7-2,TRBD2,TRBJ2-1
CASSSRQGNTEAFF,TGTGCCAGTAGTTCCCGACAGGGGAACACTGAAGCTTTCTTT,14,few,TRBV19,TRBD1,TRBJ1-1
CASSSRLAGREEQYF,TGTGCCAGCAGCTCCCGACTAGCGGGCCGCGAGGAGCAGTACTTC,15,once,TRBV7-3,TRBD2,TRBJ2-7
CAWNGGGLLLETQYF,TGTGCCTGGAATGGCGGGGGACTACTCCTCGAGACCCAGTACTTC,15,once,TRBV30,TRBD2,TRBJ2-5
CASSRTGLDMNTEAFF,TGTGCCAGCAGCCGTACAGGGTTGGACATGAACACTGAAGCTTTCTTT,16,-,TRBV21-1,-,TRBJ1-1
CASSDQGLGTGELFF,TGTGCCAGCAGTGACCAGGGATTGGGCACCGGGGAGCTGTTTTTT,15,-,TRBV6-4,-,TRBJ2-2
CASSVSTGLGGYTF,TGTGCCAGCAGCGTATCCACAGGGCTGGGGGGCTACACCTTC,14,-,TRBV9,-,TRBJ1-2
CAWSGTGNIQYF,TGTGCCTGGAGCGGGACAGGAAACATTCAGTACTTC,12,-,TRBV30,TRBD1,TRBJ2-4
CASSQGTIYEQYF,TGTGCCAGCAGCCAAGGGACTATCTACGAGCAGTACTTC,13,few,TRBV14,-,TRBJ2-7
CASSSAGGSTYEQYF,TGTGCCAGCAGCTCAGCGGGGGGTTCTACCTACGAGCAGTACTTC,15,once,TRBV7-2,TRBD2,TRBJ2-7
CALDDRTVEAFF,TGTGCCCTAGACGACCGGACTGTTGAAGCTTTCTTT,12,-,TRBV30,-,TRBJ1-1
CASSLKPPSGSSYEQYF,TGTGCCAGCAGTTTAAAACCCCCTTCAGGCAGCTCCTACGAGCAGTACTTC,17,-,TRBV27,-,TRBJ2-7
CASSYSGAGQHVFF,TGTGCCAGCAGTTACTCGGGGGCAGGGCAGCACGTGTTTTTT,14,-,TRBV6-2/TRBV6-3,-,TRBJ1-4
CAWSVGKGLGYTF,TGTGCCTGGAGTGTAGGGAAGGGGCTTGGCTACACCTTC,13,-,TRBV30,-,TRBJ1-2
CASSPRDRGETQYF,TGTGCCAGCAGCCCCCGGGACAGAGGGGAGACCCAGTACTTC,14,once,TRBV27,TRBD1,TRBJ2-5
CASRAFRRTQGNAGNTIYF,TGTGCCAGCAGGGCCTTTAGAAGGACACAAGGGAACGCTGGAAACACCATATATTTT,19,-,TRBV7-9,-,TRBJ1-3
CASSFRGKAYGYTF,TGTGCCAGCAGTTTCCGGGGAAAAGCCTATGGCTACACCTTC,14,-,TRBV28,-,TRBJ1-2
CASSLGRGAFF,TGTGCCAGCAGCTTGGGTCGGGGGGCTTTCTTT,11,-,TRBV5-6,-,TRBJ1-1
CASNIQGSIYGYTF,TGTGCCAGTAATATCCAGGGGTCAATCTATGGCTACACCTTC,14,-,TRBV19,-,TRBJ1-2
CASSYSPLSGEFYEQYF,TGTGCCAGCAGTTATTCTCCACTGAGCGGGGAGTTCTACGAGCAGTACTTC,17,-,TRBV6-2/TRBV6-3,TRBD2,TRBJ2-7
CASSLESYEQYF,TGTGCCAGCAGCCTAGAATCGTACGAGCAGTACTTC,12,-,TRBV12-3/TRBV12-4,-,TRBJ2-7
CASSADAGAEAFF,TGCGCCAGCAGCGCGGACGCGGGGGCTGAAGCTTTCTTT,13,-,TRBV5-1,-,TRBJ1-1
CASSLLGTSNTGELFF,TGTGCCAGCAGTTTGTTGGGGACAAGCAACACCGGGGAGCTGTTTTTT,16,-,TRBV28,-,TRBJ2-2
CASSRGGERYSPLHF,TGTGCCAGCAGCCGCGGGGGCGAGAGATATTCACCCCTCCACTTT,15,-,TRBV7-9,-,TRBJ1-6
CASGGTGGSPLHF,TGTGCCAGCGGAGGGACAGGGGGGTCACCCCTCCACTTT,13,-,TRBV7-9,TRBD1,TRBJ1-6
CASPSRMNTEAFF,TGTGCCAGTCCGAGTAGAATGAACACTGAAGCTTTCTTT,13,once,TRBV11-2,-,TRBJ1-1
CASSRQQGNYGYTF,TGTGCCAGCAGTAGACAACAGGGAAACTATGGCTACACCTTC,14,-,TRBV7-3,-,TRBJ1-2
CASSQDRGLTGYTF,TGCGCCAGCAGCCAAGATAGGGGTCTGACTGGCTACACCTTC,14,-,TRBV4-3,-,TRBJ1-2
CSVEITTPGGWEKLFF,TGCAGCGTTGAAATCACCACACCCGGGGGTTGGGAAAAACTGTTTTTT,16,-,TRBV29-1,-,TRBJ1-4
CASSLQGANNEQFF,TGTGCCAGCAGCTTGCAGGGGGCGAACAATGAGCAGTTCTTC,14,-,TRBV7-2,TRBD1,TRBJ2-1
CASSESGTGLSSPLHF,TGTGCCAGCAGTGAATCAGGTACAGGGCTGAGTTCACCCCTCCACTTT,16,-,TRBV25-1,-,TRBJ1-6
CASSANRVRGTEAFF,TGTGCCAGCAGTGCAAACAGGGTCCGCGGTACTGAAGCTTTCTTT,15,-,TRBV2,-,TRBJ1-1
CASSQTDRVSYEQYF,TGCGCCAGCAGCCAAACGGACAGGGTGTCCTACGAGCAGTACTTC,15,-,TRBV4-1,TRBD1,TRBJ2-7